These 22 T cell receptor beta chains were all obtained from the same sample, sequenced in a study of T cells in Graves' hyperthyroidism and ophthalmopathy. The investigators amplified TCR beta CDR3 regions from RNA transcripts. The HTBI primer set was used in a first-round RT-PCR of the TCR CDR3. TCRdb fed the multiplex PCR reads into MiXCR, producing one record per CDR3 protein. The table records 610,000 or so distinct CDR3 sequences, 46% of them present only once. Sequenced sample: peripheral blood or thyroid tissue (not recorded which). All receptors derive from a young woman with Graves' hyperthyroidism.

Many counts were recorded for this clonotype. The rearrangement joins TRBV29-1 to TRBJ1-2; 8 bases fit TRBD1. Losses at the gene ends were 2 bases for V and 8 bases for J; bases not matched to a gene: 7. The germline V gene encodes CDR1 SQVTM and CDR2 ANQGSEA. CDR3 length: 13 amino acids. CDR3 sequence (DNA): TGCAGCGTTGAAAGGGGGTCAGGGGGCGGCTACACCTTC. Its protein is CSVERGSGGGYTF.

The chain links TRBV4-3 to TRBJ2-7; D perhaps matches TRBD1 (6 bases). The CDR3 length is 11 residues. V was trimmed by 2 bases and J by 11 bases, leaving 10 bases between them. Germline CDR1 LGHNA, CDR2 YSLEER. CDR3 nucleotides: TGCGCCAGCAGCCAACGGGACACAGAGTACTTC. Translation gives CASSQRDTEYF.

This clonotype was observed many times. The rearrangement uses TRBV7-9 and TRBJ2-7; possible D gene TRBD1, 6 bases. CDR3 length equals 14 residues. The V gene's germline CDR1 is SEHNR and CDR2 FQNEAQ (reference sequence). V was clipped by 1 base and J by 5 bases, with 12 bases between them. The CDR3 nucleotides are TGTGCCAGCAGCTTAGGACAGGTTGCTGACGAGCAGTACTTC. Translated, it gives CASSLGQVADEQYF.

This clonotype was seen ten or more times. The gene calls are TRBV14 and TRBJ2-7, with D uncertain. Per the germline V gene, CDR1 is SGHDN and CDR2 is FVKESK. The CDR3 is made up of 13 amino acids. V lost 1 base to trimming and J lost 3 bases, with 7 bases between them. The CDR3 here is CASSQVVLYEQYF. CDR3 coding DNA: TGTGCCAGCAGCCAAGTGGTACTCTACGAGCAGTACTTC.

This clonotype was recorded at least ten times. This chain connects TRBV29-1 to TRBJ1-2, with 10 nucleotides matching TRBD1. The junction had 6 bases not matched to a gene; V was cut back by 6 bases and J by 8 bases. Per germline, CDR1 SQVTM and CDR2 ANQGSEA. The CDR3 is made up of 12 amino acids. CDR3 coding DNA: TGCAGCGTCGTCGGGACAGGGGAAGGCTACACCTTC. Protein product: CSVVGTGEGYTF. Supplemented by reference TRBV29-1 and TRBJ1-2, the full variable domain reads SAVISQKPSRDICQRGTSLTIQCQVDSQVTMMFWYRQQPGQSLTLIATANQGSEATYESGFVIDKFPISRPNLTFSTLTVSNMSPEDSSIYLCSVVGTGEGYTFGSGTRLTVV.

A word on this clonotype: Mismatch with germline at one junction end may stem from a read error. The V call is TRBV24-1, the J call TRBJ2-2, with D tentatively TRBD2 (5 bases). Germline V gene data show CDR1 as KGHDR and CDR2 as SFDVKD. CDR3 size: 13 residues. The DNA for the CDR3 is TGTGCCACCAGTGATTTGAAAACCGGGGAACTGTTTTTT. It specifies CATSDLKTGELFF.

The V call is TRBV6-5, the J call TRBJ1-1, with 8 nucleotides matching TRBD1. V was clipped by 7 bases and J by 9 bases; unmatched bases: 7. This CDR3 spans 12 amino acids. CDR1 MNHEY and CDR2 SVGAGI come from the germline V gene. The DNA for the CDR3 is TGTGCCAGCATTCCAGGGGGCGAGCAAGCTTTCTTT. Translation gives CASIPGGEQAFF.

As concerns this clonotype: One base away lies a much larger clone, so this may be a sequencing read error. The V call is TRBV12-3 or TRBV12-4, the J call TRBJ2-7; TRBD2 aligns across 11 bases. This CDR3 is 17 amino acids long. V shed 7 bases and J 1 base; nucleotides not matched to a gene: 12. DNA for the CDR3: TGTGCCAGCACCCCGCTCCCCACTAGCGGGAGTTCCTACGAGCAGTACTTC. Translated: CASTPLPTSGSSYEQYF.

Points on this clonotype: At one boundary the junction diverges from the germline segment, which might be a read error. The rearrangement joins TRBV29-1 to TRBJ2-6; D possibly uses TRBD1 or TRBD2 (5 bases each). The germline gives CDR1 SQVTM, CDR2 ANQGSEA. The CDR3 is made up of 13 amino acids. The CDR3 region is CSVEGTGANVLIF. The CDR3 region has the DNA TGCAGCGTTGAAGGGACCGGGGCCAACGTCCTGATTTTC.

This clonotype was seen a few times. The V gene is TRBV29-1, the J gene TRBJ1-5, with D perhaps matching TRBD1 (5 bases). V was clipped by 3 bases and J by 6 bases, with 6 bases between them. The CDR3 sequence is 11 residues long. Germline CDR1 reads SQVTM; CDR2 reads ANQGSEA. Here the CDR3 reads CSVDQGQPQHF. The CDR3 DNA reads TGCAGCGTTGATCAGGGTCAGCCCCAGCATTTT.

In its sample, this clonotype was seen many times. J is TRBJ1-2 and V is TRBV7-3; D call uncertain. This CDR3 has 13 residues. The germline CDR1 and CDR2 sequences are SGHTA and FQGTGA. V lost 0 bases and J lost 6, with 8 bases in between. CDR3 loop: CASSLTGIDGYTF. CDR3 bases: TGTGCCAGCAGCTTAACCGGGATAGATGGCTACACCTTC.

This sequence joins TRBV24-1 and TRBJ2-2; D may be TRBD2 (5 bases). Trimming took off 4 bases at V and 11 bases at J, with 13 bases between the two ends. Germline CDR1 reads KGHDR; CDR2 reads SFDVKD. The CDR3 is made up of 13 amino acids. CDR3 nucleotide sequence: TGTGCCACCAGTGAGCTAGCCAGCGGTGAGCTGTTTTTT. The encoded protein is CATSELASGELFF.

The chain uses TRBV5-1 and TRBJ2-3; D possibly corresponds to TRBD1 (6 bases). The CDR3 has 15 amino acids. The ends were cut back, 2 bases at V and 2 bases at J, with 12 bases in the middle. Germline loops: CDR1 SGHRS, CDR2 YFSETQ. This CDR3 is CASSLNRVDTDTQYF. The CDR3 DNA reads TGCGCCAGCAGCTTAAACAGGGTGGACACAGATACGCAGTATTTT.

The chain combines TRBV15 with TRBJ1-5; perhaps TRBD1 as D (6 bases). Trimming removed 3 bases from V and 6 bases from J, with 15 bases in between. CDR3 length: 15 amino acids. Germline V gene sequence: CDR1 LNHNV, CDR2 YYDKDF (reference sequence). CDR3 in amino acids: CATSSIGGAGQPQHF. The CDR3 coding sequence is TGTGCCACCAGCAGTATCGGGGGCGCGGGTCAGCCCCAGCATTTT.

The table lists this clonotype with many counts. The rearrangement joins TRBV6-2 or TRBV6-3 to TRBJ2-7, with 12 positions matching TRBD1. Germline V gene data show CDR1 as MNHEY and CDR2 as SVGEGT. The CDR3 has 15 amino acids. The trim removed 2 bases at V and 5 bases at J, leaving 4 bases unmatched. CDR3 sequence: CASSYHRDRGHEQYF. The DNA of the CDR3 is TGTGCCAGCAGTTACCATCGGGACAGGGGGCACGAGCAGTACTTC.

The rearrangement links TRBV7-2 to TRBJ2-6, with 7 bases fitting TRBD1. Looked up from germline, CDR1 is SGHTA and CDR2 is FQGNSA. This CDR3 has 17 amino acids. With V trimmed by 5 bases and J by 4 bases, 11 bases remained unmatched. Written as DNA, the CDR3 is TGTGCCAGCAGCGACAGGGTGACCGGGGTAGGGGCCAACGTCCTGACTTTC. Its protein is CASSDRVTGVGANVLTF.

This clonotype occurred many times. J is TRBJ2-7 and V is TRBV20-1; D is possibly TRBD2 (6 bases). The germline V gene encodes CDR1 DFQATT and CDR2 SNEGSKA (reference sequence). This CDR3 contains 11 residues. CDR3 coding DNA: TGCAGCGCGGGACCAGAATACGAGCAGTACTTC. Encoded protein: CSAGPEYEQYF.

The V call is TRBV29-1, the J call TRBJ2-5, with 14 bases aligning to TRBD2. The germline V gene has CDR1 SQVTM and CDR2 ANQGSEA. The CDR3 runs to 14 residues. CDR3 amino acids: CSRPGLAGEETQYF. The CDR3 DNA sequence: TGCAGTCGCCCGGGACTAGCGGGAGAAGAGACCCAGTACTTC. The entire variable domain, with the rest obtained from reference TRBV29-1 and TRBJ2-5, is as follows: SAVISQKPSRDICQRGTSLTIQCQVDSQVTMMFWYRQQPGQSLTLIATANQGSEATYESGFVIDKFPISRPNLTFSTLTVSNMSPEDSSIYLCSRPGLAGEETQYFGPGTRLLVL.

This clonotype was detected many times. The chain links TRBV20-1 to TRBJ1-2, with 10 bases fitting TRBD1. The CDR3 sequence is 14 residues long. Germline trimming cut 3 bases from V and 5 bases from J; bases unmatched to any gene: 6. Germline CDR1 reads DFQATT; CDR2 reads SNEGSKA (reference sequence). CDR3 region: CSASRDRGIYGYTF. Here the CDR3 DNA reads TGCAGTGCTAGCCGGGACAGGGGTATATATGGCTACACCTTC.

CDR3 DNA: TGTGCCATCGGGGCGGCTAAACTGTTTTTT. Translation: CAIGAAKLFF. This rearrangement joins TRBV10-3 to TRBJ1-4; possible D gene TRBD1, 5 bases. V shed 8 bases and J shed 11 bases, with 9 bases lying between them. The CDR3 totals 10 residues. Germline V gene data show CDR1 as ENHRY and CDR2 as SYGVKD.

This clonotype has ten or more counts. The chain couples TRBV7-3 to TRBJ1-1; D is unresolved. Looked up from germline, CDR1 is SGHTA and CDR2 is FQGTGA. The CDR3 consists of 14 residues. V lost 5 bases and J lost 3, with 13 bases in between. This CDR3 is CASSPGFYDTEAFF. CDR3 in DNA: TGTGCCAGCAGCCCCGGATTCTACGACACTGAAGCTTTCTTT.

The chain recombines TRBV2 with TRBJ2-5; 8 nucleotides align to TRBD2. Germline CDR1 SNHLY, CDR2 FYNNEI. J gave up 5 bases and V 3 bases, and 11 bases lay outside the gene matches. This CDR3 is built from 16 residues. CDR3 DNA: TGTGCCAGCAGTGACGGGAACGGGAGGGCCCACGAGACCCAGTACTTC. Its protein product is CASSDGNGRAHETQYF. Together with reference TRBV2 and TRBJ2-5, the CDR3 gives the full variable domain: EPEVTQTPSHQVTQMGQEVILRCVPISNHLYFYWYRQILGQKVEFLVSFYNNEISEKSEIFDDQFSVERPDGSNFTLKIRSTKLEDSAMYFCASSDGNGRAHETQYFGPGTRLLVL.